These 2 T cell receptor beta chains originate from one sample sequenced in a study of T cell responses to AZD1222 COVID-19 vaccine. Method: immunoSEQ multiplex PCR; TCRdb's copy keeps in-frame clones and lacks some. This sample carries 57,000 or so clones, 65% to 80% of them seen once, and the ten largest clones take less than 4%. The sample here was peripheral blood, taken 28 days after the second AZD1222 dose. These receptor sequences come from an adult who received the AZD1222 COVID-19 vaccine.

The J gene is TRBJ1-6, the V gene TRBV9; D is unclear. CDR1 is SGDLS and CDR2 is YYNGEE in the germline V gene. The CDR3 contains 16 residues. Deletions cut 0 bases from V and 7 bases from J, with 14 bases between. For the CDR3, the DNA is TGTGCCAGCAGCGTAGGAGGCAGCATCGAGAATTCACCCCTCCACTTT. It yields the protein CASSVGGSIENSPLHF.

This clone was seen more than once but under ten times. This chain joins TRBV24-1 and TRBJ2-5, with D possibly being TRBD2 (6 bases). V was pared by 9 bases and J by 7 bases, with 14 bases between. CDR1 and CDR2 from the germline V gene are KGHDR and SFDVKD. The CDR3 runs 12 residues. The CDR3 loop reads CATGRAGGTQYF. CDR3 nucleotide sequence: TGTGCCACCGGGCGGGCCGGGGGGACCCAGTACTTC.